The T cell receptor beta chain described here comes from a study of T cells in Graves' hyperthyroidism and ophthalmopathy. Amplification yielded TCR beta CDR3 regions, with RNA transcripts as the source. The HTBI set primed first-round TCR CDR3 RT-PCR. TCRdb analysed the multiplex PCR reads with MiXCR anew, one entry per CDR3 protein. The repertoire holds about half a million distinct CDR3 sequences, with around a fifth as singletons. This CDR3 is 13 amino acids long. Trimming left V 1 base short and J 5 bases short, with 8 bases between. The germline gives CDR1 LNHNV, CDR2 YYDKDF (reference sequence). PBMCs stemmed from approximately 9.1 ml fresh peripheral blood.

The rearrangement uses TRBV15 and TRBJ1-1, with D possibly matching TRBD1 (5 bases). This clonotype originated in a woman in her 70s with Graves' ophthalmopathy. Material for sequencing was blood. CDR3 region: CATSRGSGTEAFF. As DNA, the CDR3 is TGTGCCACCAGCAGAGGCTCAGGGACTGAAGCTTTCTTT.